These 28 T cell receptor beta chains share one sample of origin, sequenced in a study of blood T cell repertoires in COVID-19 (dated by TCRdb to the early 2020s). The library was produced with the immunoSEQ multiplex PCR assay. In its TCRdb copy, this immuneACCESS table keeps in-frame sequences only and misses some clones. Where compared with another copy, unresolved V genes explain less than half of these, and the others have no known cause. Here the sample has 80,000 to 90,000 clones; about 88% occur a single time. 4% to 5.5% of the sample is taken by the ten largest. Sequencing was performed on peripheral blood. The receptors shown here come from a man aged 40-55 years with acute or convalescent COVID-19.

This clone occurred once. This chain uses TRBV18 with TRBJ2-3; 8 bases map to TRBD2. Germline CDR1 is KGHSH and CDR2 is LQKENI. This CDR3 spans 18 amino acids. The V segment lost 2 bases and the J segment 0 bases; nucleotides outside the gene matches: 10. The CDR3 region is CASSPRTASSGSTDTQYF. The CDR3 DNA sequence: TGTGCCAGCTCACCAAGAACGGCTTCTAGCGGGAGCACAGATACGCAGTATTTT.

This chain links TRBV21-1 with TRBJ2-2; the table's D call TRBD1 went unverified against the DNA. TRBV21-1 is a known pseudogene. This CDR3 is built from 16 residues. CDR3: CASSDDSRANTGELFF. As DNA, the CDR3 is TGTGCCAGCAGCGATGACAGCCGTGCGAACACCGGGGAGCTGTTTTTT.

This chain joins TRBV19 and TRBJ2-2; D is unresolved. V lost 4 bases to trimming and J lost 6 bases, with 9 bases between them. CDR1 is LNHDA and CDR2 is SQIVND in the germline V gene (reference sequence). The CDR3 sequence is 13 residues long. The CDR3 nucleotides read TGTGCCAGTAGTACAGTCGCCGCCGGGGAGCTGTTTTTT. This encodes CASSTVAAGELFF.

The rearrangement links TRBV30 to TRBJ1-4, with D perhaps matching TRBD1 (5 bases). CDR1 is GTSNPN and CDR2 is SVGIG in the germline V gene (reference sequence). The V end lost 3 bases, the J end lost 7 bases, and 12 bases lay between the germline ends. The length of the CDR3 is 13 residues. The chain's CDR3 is CAWRGAGFEKLFF. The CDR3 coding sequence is TGTGCCTGGAGAGGGGCAGGGTTTGAAAAACTGTTTTTT.

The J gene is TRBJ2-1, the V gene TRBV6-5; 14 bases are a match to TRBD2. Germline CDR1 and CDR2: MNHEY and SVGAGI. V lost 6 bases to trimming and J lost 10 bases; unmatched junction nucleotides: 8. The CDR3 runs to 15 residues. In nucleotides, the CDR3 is TGTGCCAGCAGCCAGGGACTAGCGGGAGCAGGAGAGCAGTTCTTC. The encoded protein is CASSQGLAGAGEQFF.

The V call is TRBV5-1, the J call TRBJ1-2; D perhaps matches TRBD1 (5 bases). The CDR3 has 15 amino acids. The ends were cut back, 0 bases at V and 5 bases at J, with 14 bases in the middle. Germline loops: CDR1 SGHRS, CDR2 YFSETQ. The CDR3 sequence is CASSLAQGVGYGYTF. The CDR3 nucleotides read TGCGCCAGCAGCTTGGCCCAGGGCGTGGGTTATGGCTACACCTTC.

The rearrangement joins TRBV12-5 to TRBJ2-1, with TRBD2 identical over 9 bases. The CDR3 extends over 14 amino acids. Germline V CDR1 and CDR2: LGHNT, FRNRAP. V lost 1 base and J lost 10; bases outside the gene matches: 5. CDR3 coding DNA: TGTGCTAGTGGTTTGGCCGCGGGGGGGCACGAGCAGTTCTTC. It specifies CASGLAAGGHEQFF. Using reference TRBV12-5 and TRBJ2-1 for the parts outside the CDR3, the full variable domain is DARVTQTPRHKVTEMGQEVTMRCQPILGHNTVFWYRQTMMQGLELLAYFRNRAPLDDSGMPKDRFSAEMPDATLATLKIQPSEPRDSAVYFCASGLAAGGHEQFFGPGTRLTVL.

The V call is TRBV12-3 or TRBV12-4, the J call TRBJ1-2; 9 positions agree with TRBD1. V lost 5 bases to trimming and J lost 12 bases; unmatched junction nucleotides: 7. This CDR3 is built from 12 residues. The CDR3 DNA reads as TGTGCCAGCAGTCCGACAGGACAGGGGAACACCTTC. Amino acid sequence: CASSPTGQGNTF.

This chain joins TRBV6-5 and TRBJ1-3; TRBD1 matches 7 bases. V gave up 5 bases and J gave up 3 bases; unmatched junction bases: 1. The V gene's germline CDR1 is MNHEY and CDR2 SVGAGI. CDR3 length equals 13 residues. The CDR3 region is CASSRDSGNTIYF. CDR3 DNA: TGTGCCAGCAGTCGGGACAGTGGAAACACCATATATTTT.

The CDR3 loop reads CASSASREGGIVAQHF. As DNA, the CDR3 is TGTGCCAGCAGCGCCTCCCGGGAGGGGGGAATAGTGGCCCAGCATTTT. The V gene is TRBV9, the J gene TRBJ1-5; a weak D match, TRBD1 (6 bases). The V gene lost 3 bases and the J gene lost 11 bases, with 24 bases spanning the gap. Germline CDR1 and CDR2: SGDLS and YYNGEE. The CDR3 is 16 amino acids. Looking up the rest from reference TRBV9 and TRBJ1-5 gives the full variable domain: DSGVTQTPKHLITATGQRVTLRCSPRSGDLSVYWYQQSLDQGLQFLIQYYNGEERAKGNILERFSAQQFPDLHSELNLSSLELGDSALYFCASSASREGGIVAQHFGDGTRLSIL.

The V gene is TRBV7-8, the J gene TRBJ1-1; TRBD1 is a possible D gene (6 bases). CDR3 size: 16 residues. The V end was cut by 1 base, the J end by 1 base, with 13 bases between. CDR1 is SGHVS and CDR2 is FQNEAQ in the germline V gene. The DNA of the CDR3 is TGTGCCAGCAGCTTAGGGTTGACAGGAGAGAACACTGAAGCTTTCTTT. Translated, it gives CASSLGLTGENTEAFF.

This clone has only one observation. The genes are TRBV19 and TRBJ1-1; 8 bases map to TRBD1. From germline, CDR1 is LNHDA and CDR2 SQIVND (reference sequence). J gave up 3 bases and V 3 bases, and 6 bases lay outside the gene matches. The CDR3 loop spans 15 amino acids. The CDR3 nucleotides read TGTGCCAGTAGTATGTCAGGGGGCGGTGACACTGAAGCTTTCTTT. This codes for CASSMSGGGDTEAFF.

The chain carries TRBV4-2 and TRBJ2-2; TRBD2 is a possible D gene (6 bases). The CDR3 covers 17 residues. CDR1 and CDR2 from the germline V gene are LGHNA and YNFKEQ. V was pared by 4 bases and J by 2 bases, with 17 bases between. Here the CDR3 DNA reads TGTGCCAGCAGCCCAGGTTTGGTAGCGGCTAACACCGGGGAGCTGTTTTTT. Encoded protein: CASSPGLVAANTGELFF.

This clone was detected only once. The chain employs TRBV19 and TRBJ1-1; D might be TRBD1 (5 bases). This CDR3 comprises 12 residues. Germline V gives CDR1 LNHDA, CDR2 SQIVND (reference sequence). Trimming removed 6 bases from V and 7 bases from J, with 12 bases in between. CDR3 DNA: TGTGCCAGTAGCCCGGGACTGGGTGAAGCTTTCTTT. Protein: CASSPGLGEAFF. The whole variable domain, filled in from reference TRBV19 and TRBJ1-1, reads DGGITQSPKYLFRKEGQNVTLSCEQNLNHDAMYWYRQDPGQGLRLIYYSQIVNDFQKGDIAEGYSVSREKKESFPLTVTSAQKNPTAFYLCASSPGLGEAFFGQGTRLTVV.

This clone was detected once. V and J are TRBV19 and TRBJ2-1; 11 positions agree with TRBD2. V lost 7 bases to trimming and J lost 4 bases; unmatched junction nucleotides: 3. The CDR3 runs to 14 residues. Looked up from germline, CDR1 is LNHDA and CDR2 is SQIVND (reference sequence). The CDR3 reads CASTSGGQYNEQFF. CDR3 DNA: TGTGCCAGTACTAGCGGGGGGCAGTACAATGAGCAGTTCTTC.

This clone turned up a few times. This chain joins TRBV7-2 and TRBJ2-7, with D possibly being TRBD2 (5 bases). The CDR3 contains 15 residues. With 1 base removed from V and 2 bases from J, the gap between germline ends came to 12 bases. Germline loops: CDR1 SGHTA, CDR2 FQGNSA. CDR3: CASSLDGMAAYEQYF. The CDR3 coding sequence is TGTGCCAGCAGCTTAGACGGGATGGCAGCCTACGAGCAGTACTTC.

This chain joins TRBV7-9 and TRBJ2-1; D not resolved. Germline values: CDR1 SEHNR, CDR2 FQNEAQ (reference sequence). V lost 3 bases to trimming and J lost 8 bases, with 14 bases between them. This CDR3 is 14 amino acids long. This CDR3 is CASSFDTPGDEQFF. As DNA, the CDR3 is TGTGCCAGCAGCTTCGACACGCCAGGCGATGAGCAGTTCTTC.

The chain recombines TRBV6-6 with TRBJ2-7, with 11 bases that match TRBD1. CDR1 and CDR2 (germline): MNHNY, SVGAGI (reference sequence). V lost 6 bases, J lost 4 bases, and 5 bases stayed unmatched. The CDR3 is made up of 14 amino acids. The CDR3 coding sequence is TGTGCCAGCAGCTCCGGGACAGGGGGGTACGAGCAGTACTTC. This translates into CASSSGTGGYEQYF.

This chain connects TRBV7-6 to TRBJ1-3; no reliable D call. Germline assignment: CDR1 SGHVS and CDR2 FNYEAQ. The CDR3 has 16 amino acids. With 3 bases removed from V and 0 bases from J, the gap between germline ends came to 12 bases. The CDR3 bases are TGTGCCAGCAGCTTCGGTGGAGGCCTCTCTGGAAACACCATATATTTT. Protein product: CASSFGGGLSGNTIYF.

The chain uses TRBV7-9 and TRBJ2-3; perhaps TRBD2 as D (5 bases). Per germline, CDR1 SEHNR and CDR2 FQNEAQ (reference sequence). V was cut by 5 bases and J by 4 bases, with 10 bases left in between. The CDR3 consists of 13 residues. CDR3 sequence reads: CASSRDPPDTQYF. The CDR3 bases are TGTGCCAGCAGCCGGGATCCACCAGATACGCAGTATTTT.

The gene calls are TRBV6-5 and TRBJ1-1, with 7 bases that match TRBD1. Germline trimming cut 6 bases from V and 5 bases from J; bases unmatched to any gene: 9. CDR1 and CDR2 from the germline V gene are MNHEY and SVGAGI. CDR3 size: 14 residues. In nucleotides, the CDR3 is TGTGCCAGCAGCGCCTCGACAGGGTGGACTGAAGCTTTCTTT. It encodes CASSASTGWTEAFF.

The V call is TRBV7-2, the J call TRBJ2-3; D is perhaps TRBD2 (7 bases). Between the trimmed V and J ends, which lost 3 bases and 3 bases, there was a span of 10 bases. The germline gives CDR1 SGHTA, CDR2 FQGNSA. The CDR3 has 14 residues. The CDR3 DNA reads TGTGCCAGCAGCTTGGGGGGGGCTACAGATACGCAGTATTTT. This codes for CASSLGGATDTQYF.

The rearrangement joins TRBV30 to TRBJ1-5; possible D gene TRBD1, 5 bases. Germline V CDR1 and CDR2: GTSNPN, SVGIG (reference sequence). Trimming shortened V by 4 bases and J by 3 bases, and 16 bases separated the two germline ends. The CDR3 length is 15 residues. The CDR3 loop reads CAWTRGGGSNQPQHF. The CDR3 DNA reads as TGTGCCTGGACCCGCGGGGGGGGATCCAATCAGCCCCAGCATTTT.

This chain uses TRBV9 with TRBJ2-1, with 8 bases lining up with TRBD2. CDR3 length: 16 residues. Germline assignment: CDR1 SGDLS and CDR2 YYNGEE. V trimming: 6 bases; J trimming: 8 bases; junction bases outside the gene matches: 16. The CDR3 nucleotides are TGTGCCAGCACCCGAGATGGAAGCGGGAGTAAGGATGAGCAGTTCTTC. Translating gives CASTRDGSGSKDEQFF.

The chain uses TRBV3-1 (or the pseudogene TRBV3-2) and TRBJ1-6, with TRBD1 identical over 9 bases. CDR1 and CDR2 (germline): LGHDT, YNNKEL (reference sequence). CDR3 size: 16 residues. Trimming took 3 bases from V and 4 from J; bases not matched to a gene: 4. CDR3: CASSHKGTGYNSPLHF. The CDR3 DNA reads TGTGCCAGCAGCCATAAAGGGACAGGGTATAATTCACCCCTCCACTTT.

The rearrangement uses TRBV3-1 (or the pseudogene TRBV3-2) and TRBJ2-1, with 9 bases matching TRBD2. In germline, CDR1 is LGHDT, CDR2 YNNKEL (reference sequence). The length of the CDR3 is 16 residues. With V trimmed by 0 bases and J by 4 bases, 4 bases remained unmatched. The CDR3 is CASSQDLAGEYNEQFF. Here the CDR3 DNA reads TGTGCCAGCAGCCAAGATTTAGCGGGGGAGTACAATGAGCAGTTCTTC.

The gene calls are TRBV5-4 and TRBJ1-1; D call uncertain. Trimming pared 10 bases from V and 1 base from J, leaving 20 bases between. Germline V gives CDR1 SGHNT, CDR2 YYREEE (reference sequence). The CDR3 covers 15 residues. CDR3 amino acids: CAARGGSMGNTEAFF. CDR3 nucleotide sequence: TGTGCCGCCCGGGGAGGAAGCATGGGGAACACTGAAGCTTTCTTT.

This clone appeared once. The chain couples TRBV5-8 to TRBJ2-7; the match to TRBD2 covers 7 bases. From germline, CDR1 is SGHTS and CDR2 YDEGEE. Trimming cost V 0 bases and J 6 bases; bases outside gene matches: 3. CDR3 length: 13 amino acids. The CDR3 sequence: CASSLGLAGEQYF. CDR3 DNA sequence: TGTGCCAGCAGCTTGGGACTAGCAGGCGAGCAGTACTTC.